This TCR beta chain was observed in a study of T cell changes during pregnancy in multiple sclerosis. The V end was cut by 9 bases, the J end by 0 bases, with 15 bases between. CDR1 is LNHDA, CDR2 SQIVND, per germline (reference sequence). The CDR3 length is 15 residues. Data came from immunoSEQ multiplex PCR; TCRdb stores just in-frame clones and leaves some out. The data show approximately 60,000 clones, about nine tenths seen once. V gene TRBV19 combines with J gene TRBJ1-5; no clear D. This specimen consisted of peripheral blood, obtained in the third trimester of pregnancy. The source is a female donor in good health, enrolled as a control in a pregnancy study. The CDR3 protein is CASRTGVNSNQPQHF. The CDR3 DNA sequence: TGTGCCAGCCGTACCGGGGTGAATAGCAATCAGCCCCAGCATTTT. Complete variable domain (other parts from reference TRBV19 and TRBJ1-5): DGGITQSPKYLFRKEGQNVTLSCEQNLNHDAMYWYRQDPGQGLRLIYYSQIVNDFQKGDIAEGYSVSREKKESFPLTVTSAQKNPTAFYLCASRTGVNSNQPQHFGDGTRLSIL.